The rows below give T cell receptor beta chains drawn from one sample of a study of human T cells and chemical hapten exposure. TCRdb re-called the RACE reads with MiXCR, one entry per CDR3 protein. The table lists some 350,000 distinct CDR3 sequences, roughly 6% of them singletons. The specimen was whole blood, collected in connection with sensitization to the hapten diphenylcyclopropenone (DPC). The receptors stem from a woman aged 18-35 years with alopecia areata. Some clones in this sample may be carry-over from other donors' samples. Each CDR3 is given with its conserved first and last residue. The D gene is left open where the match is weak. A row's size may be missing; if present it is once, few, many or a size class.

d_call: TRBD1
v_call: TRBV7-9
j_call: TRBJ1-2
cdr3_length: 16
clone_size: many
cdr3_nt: TGTGCCAGCAGCACTATTACAGGGGGCCCAAACTATGGCTACACCTTC
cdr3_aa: CASSTITGGPNYGYTF

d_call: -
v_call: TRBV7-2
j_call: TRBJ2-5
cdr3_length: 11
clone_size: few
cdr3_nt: TGTGCCAGCACGCGATCGAAGACCCAGTACTTC
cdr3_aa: CASTRSKTQYF

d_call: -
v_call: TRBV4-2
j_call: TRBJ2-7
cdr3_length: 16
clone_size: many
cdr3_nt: TGTGCCAGCAGCCGGGAGAGCCGGGGCCCCCGGGCCGAGCAGTACTTC
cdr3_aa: CASSRESRGPRAEQYF

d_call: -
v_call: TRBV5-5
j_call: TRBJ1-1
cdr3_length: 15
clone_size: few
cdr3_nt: TGTGCCAGCAGCTTGGCCGCTTCTCGGGACACTGAAGCTTTCTTT
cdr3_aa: CASSLAASRDTEAFF

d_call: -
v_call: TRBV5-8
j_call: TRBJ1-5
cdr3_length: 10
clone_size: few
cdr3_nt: TGTGCCAGCAGCTTTCAGCCCCAGCATTTT
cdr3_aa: CASSFQPQHF

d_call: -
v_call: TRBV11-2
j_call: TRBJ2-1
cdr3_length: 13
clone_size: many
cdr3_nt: TGTGCCAGCAGCTCCCTTGGGGGGCTGGAGCAGTTCTTC
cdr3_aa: CASSSLGGLEQFF

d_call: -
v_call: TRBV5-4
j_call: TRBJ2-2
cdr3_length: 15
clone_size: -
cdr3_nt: TGTGCCAGCCACAACCCACGGACGAACACCGGGGAGCTGTTTTTT
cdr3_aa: CASHNPRTNTGELFF

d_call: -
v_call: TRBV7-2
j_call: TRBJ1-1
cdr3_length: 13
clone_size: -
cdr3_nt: TGTGCCAGCAGCTTAGCTCTCAAGGGACAAGCTTTCTTT
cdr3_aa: CASSLALKGQAFF

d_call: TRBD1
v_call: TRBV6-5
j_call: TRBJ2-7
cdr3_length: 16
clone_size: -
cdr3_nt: TGTGCCAGCAGTTGGGGACCGGGACAGGGGTCGGGCGAGCAGTACTTC
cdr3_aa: CASSWGPGQGSGEQYF

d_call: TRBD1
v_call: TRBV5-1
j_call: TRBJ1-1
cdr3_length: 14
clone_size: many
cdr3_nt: TGCGCCAGCAGCTCCGGGACAGGGGTTTCTGAAGCTTTCTTT
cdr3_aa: CASSSGTGVSEAFF

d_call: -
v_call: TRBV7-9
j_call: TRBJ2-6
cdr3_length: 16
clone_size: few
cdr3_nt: TGTGCCAGCAGCTTCTTTCGGACCTCTGGGGCCAACGTCCTGACTTTC
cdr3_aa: CASSFFRTSGANVLTF

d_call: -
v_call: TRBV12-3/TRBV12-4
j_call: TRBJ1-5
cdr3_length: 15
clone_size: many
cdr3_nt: TGTGCCAGCAGTTTAGAAATCAGGAGAGGACAGCCCCAGCATTTT
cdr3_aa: CASSLEIRRGQPQHF

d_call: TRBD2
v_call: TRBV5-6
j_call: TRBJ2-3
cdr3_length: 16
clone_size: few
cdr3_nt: TGTGCCAGCAGCCCGTCGACTAGCGGGCAGATAGATACGCAGTATTTT
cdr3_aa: CASSPSTSGQIDTQYF

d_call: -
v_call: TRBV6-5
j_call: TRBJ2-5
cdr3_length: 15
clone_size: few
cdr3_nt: TGTGCCAGCAAGCCGGACGGGGAAGGGCAAGAGACCCAGTACTTC
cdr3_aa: CASKPDGEGQETQYF

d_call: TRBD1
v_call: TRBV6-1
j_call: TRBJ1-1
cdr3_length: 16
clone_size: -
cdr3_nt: TGTGCCAGCAGTGAATCAGGGACAGCCTTGAACACTGAAGCTTTCTTT
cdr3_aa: CASSESGTALNTEAFF

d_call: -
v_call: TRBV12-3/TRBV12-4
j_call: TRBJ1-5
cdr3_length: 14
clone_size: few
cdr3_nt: TGTGCCAGCAGTGGGACTGCCTCGGAGCAGCCCCAGCATTTT
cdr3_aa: CASSGTASEQPQHF